One and the same sample provided the 29 T cell receptor beta chains below, sequenced in a study of cytomegalovirus exposure and HLA in healthy donors. The PCR was carried out with 60 Vbeta primers and 13 Jbeta primers. Profiling relied on immunoSEQ multiplex PCR, and the TCRdb table lists in-frame clones only, not all of them. The sample holds about 270,000 clones, 72% seen once. The specimen sequenced was PBMCs. Every receptor here comes from a female donor in good health and CMV-seronegative.

This chain links TRBV19 with TRBJ1-5, with 9 bases matching TRBD1. V dropped 3 bases and J dropped 4; count of bases not matched to a gene: 19. The germline gives CDR1 LNHDA, CDR2 SQIVND (reference sequence). The CDR3 has 20 amino acids. CDR3 loop: CASSILHPPDRGRTNQPQHF. The DNA of the CDR3 is TGTGCCAGTAGTATTCTCCATCCGCCGGACAGGGGTAGGACAAATCAGCCCCAGCATTTT.

The chain recombines TRBV19 with TRBJ1-5; 9 nucleotides match TRBD1. J was trimmed by 0 bases and V by 7 bases; bases with no gene match: 4. The CDR3 spans 15 residues. Germline V lookup: CDR1 LNHDA, CDR2 SQIVND (reference sequence). CDR3 sequence: CASNPGQGSNQPQHF. CDR3 nucleotide sequence: TGTGCCAGTAATCCGGGACAGGGTAGCAATCAGCCCCAGCATTTT.

The chain couples TRBV20-1 to TRBJ1-2; D is perhaps TRBD1 (5 bases). Trimming took 3 bases from V and 8 from J, leaving 10 bases between them. This CDR3 has 11 residues. CDR1 is DFQATT and CDR2 is SNEGSKA in the germline V gene (reference sequence). CDR3 sequence (DNA): TGCAGTGCTAGTAGGGGTGGAGGCTACACCTTC. It encodes CSASRGGGYTF.

Concerning this clone itself: At one boundary the junction diverges from the germline segment, which might be a read error. V gene TRBV7-9 combines with J gene TRBJ1-5; TRBD1 might be the D (6 bases). From germline, CDR1 is SEHNR and CDR2 FQNEAQ (reference sequence). This CDR3 comprises 14 residues. CDR3: CSSSPSGGSQPQHF. The CDR3, as DNA: TGTTCCAGCAGCCCATCGGGGGGCTCTCAGCCCCAGCATTTT.

There are a few counts of this clone. The chain links TRBV5-1 to TRBJ2-7; a weak D match, TRBD1 (5 bases). V shed 4 bases and J shed 3 bases, with 14 bases lying between them. The germline gives CDR1 SGHRS, CDR2 YFSETQ. This CDR3 comprises 14 residues. The CDR3, as DNA: TGCGCCAGCAGCCCCCCACAGGAACGCTACGAGCAGTACTTC. It codes for CASSPPQERYEQYF.

This rearrangement joins TRBV6-1 to TRBJ1-2; tentatively, D is TRBD1 (6 bases). The CDR3 contains 13 residues. In germline, CDR1 is MNHNS, CDR2 SASEGT. V gave up 5 bases and J gave up 8 bases, with 15 bases separating them. CDR3 region: CASSSTQGEGYTF. DNA for the CDR3: TGTGCCAGCAGTTCGACACAGGGTGAGGGCTACACCTTC.

The rearrangement joins TRBV6-1 to TRBJ1-2; TRBD1 matches at 8 bases. Germline CDR1 and CDR2: MNHNS and SASEGT. The CDR3 spans 16 residues. Trimming cost V 0 bases and J 6 bases; bases outside gene matches: 9. CDR3 loop: CASSEAPRGRQDGYTF. CDR3 sequence (DNA): TGTGCCAGCAGTGAAGCTCCCAGGGGGCGCCAGGATGGCTACACCTTC.

This rearrangement joins TRBV7-9 to TRBJ2-7; D is possibly TRBD1 (5 bases). Trimming took off 5 bases at V and 3 bases at J, with 14 bases between the two ends. CDR3 length equals 14 residues. Germline CDR1 is SEHNR and CDR2 is FQNEAQ (reference sequence). DNA of the CDR3: TGTGCCAGCAGCCCGGACAACGTGAACTACGAGCAGTACTTC. Translated, it gives CASSPDNVNYEQYF. Looking up the rest from reference TRBV7-9 and TRBJ2-7 gives the full variable domain: DTGVSQNPRHKITKRGQNVTFRCDPISEHNRLYWYRQTLGQGPEFLTYFQNEAQLEKSRLLSDRFSAERPKGSFSTLEIQRTEQGDSAMYLCASSPDNVNYEQYFGPGTRLTVT.

The chain carries TRBV25-1 and TRBJ1-1, with D tentatively TRBD1 (6 bases). Germline loops: CDR1 MGHDK, CDR2 SYGVNS. V shed 6 bases and J shed 8 bases, with 13 bases lying between them. The CDR3 sequence is 12 residues long. The CDR3, as DNA: TGTGCCAGCAGGGCGGGGGGCGGCGAAGCTTTCTTT. It is translated as CASRAGGGEAFF.

The chain has TRBV29-1 and TRBJ2-7; TRBD2 matches at 7 bases. V trimming: 5 bases; J trimming: 2 bases; junction bases outside the gene matches: 6. Germline lookup yields CDR1 SQVTM and CDR2 ANQGSEA. This CDR3 region has 13 residues. The CDR3 spells CSVIASGTYEQYF. DNA of the CDR3: TGCAGCGTTATCGCTAGCGGAACCTACGAGCAGTACTTC.

This chain connects TRBV5-4 to TRBJ2-7; 9 bases align to TRBD1. The CDR3 is 12 amino acids. Germline-derived CDR1 and CDR2 are SGHNT and YYREEE (reference sequence). V shed 7 bases and J 6 bases; nucleotides not matched to a gene: 5. CDR3: CASWGTGTEQYF. The CDR3 coding sequence is TGTGCCAGCTGGGGGACAGGGACCGAGCAGTACTTC.

The gene calls are TRBV5-1 and TRBJ1-1; D may be TRBD1 (5 bases). The V gene lost 0 bases and the J gene lost 1 base, with 10 bases spanning the gap. Germline V gene lookup returns CDR1 SGHRS and CDR2 YFSETQ. The CDR3 is made up of 15 amino acids. The CDR3 bases are TGCGCCAGCAGCTTGGAGGGGATTCGGAACACTGAAGCTTTCTTT. Amino acids: CASSLEGIRNTEAFF. The full variable domain, completed using reference TRBV5-1 and TRBJ1-1, is KAGVTQTPRYLIKTRGQQVTLSCSPISGHRSVSWYQQTPGQGLQFLFEYFSETQRNKGNFPGRFSGRQFSNSRSEMNVSTLELGDSALYLCASSLEGIRNTEAFFGQGTRLTVV.

The chain joins TRBV7-9 to TRBJ2-7; 9 bases are a match to TRBD2. This CDR3 comprises 14 residues. Germline lookup yields CDR1 SEHNR and CDR2 FQNEAQ (reference sequence). Losses at the gene ends were 7 bases for V and 3 bases for J; bases not matched to a gene: 7. The CDR3 region is CASTTSGRFYEQYF. The CDR3 DNA reads TGTGCCAGCACCACAAGCGGGAGGTTCTACGAGCAGTACTTC.

The V call is TRBV28, the J call TRBJ2-1; 10 positions match TRBD2. The CDR3 totals 18 residues. Per germline, CDR1 MDHEN and CDR2 SYDVKM. V shed 3 bases, J shed 2 bases, and the junction held 10 bases outside the gene matches. In DNA form, the CDR3 reads TGTGCCAGCAGTTTTCTCTTCTCTAGCGGGAGACCCTACAATGAGCAGTTCTTC. Encoded protein: CASSFLFSSGRPYNEQFF.

This clone was picked up a small number of times. The V call is TRBV5-4, the J call TRBJ2-1; maybe TRBD2 (6 bases). The CDR3 runs 13 residues. Between the trimmed V and J ends, which lost 2 bases and 3 bases, there was a span of 6 bases. CDR1 is SGHNT, CDR2 YYREEE, per germline (reference sequence). The CDR3 region has the DNA TGTGCCAGCAGCTTTAGCGGCTACAATGAGCAGTTCTTC. Translated, it gives CASSFSGYNEQFF.

This clone appeared once. The chain is built from TRBV7-9 and TRBJ1-1; 8 bases are a match to TRBD1. Germline assignment: CDR1 SEHNR and CDR2 FQNEAQ (reference sequence). CDR3 size: 14 residues. Trimming cost V 4 bases and J 3 bases; bases outside gene matches: 4. The CDR3: CASSSRGQDTEAFF. CDR3 in DNA: TGTGCCAGCAGCTCCAGGGGGCAGGACACTGAAGCTTTCTTT. The entire variable domain, with the rest obtained from reference TRBV7-9 and TRBJ1-1, is as follows: DTGVSQNPRHKITKRGQNVTFRCDPISEHNRLYWYRQTLGQGPEFLTYFQNEAQLEKSRLLSDRFSAERPKGSFSTLEIQRTEQGDSAMYLCASSSRGQDTEAFFGQGTRLTVV.

The chain couples TRBV14 to TRBJ2-5, with D perhaps matching TRBD1 (5 bases). This CDR3 has 14 amino acids. CDR1 SGHDN and CDR2 FVKESK come from the germline V gene. Trimming removed 6 bases at V and 1 base at J, with 12 bases between. In DNA, the CDR3 is TGTGCCAGCAGTCGACAGTTGTTCCAAGAGACCCAGTACTTC. The encoded protein is CASSRQLFQETQYF.

The V gene is TRBV28, the J gene TRBJ2-7, with 9 bases identical to TRBD1. Germline CDR1 reads MDHEN; CDR2 reads SYDVKM. The J segment lost 0 bases and the V segment lost 4 bases, leaving 4 bases of the junction unmatched. The CDR3 extends over 15 amino acids. In DNA form, the CDR3 reads TGTGCCAGCAGTTCCGACAGGGGGTTCTCCTACGAGCAGTACTTC. It is translated as CASSSDRGFSYEQYF.

The J gene is TRBJ1-1, the V gene TRBV9; D not certain. V was clipped by 4 bases and J by 0 bases, with 10 bases between them. The CDR3 has 14 residues. Germline V gene sequence: CDR1 SGDLS, CDR2 YYNGEE. CDR3 DNA sequence: TGTGCCAGCAGCCCCGGGATGATGAACACTGAAGCTTTCTTT. The encoded protein is CASSPGMMNTEAFF.

CDR3 sequence reads: CASGGRMNTEAFF. The CDR3 DNA follows: TGTGCCAGCGGGGGCCGGATGAACACTGAAGCTTTCTTT. V gene TRBV27 combines with J gene TRBJ1-1; possibly TRBD1 for D (6 bases). From germline, CDR1 is MNHEY and CDR2 SMNVEV (reference sequence). V lost 8 bases to trimming and J lost 0 bases, with 10 bases between them. This CDR3 region has 13 residues.

This clone was detected only once. The chain couples TRBV6-1 to TRBJ2-1; a weak D match, TRBD2 (6 bases). V gave up 6 bases and J gave up 0 bases, with 12 bases separating them. The CDR3 totals 15 residues. Germline loops: CDR1 MNHNS, CDR2 SASEGT. This CDR3 reads CASSSGTFSYNEQFF. CDR3 coding DNA: TGTGCCAGCAGCTCCGGGACTTTCTCCTACAATGAGCAGTTCTTC.

The chain carries TRBV5-5 and TRBJ2-1, with TRBD1 identical over 7 bases. The CDR3 runs 16 residues. Losses at the gene ends were 6 bases for V and 8 bases for J; bases not matched to a gene: 17. CDR1 SGHKS and CDR2 YYEKEE come from the germline V gene (reference sequence). CDR3 region: CASIPAGGIYGHEQFF. The CDR3 region has the DNA TGTGCCAGCATCCCAGCAGGGGGTATCTATGGGCATGAGCAGTTCTTC. Full variable domain (missing parts from reference TRBV5-5 and TRBJ2-1): DAGVTQSPTHLIKTRGQQVTLRCSPISGHKSVSWYQQVLGQGPQFIFQYYEKEERGRGNFPDRFSARQFPNYSSELNVNALLLGDSALYLCASIPAGGIYGHEQFFGPGTRLTVL.

V usage is TRBV4-2 and J usage is TRBJ1-5; TRBD1 might be the D (5 bases). CDR1 and CDR2 from the germline V gene are LGHNA and YNFKEQ. V lost 1 base, J lost 0 bases, and 10 bases lay in between. This CDR3 contains 16 residues. The CDR3 DNA reads TGTGCCAGCAGCCAAGCAGGGTTCTATAGCAATCAGCCCCAGCATTTT. Encoded protein: CASSQAGFYSNQPQHF.

This rearrangement joins TRBV6-1 to TRBJ1-2; 11 nucleotides agree with TRBD1. The length of the CDR3 is 13 residues. V was pared by 10 bases and J by 7 bases, with 8 bases of the junction left unmatched. Germline CDR1 and CDR2: MNHNS and SASEGT. The CDR3 nucleotides read TGTGCCACCCTTACCGGGACAGGGGGTGGCTACACCTTC. This encodes CATLTGTGGGYTF.

The rearrangement uses TRBV5-1 and TRBJ2-1; no clear D. Trimming shortened V by 0 bases and J by 1 base, and 5 bases separated the two germline ends. The CDR3 totals 14 residues. Germline CDR1 is SGHRS and CDR2 is YFSETQ. CDR3: CASSLGQSYNEQFF. The CDR3 DNA is TGCGCCAGCAGCTTGGGACAATCCTACAATGAGCAGTTCTTC. The full variable domain, its missing parts supplied by reference TRBV5-1 and TRBJ2-1, is KAGVTQTPRYLIKTRGQQVTLSCSPISGHRSVSWYQQTPGQGLQFLFEYFSETQRNKGNFPGRFSGRQFSNSRSEMNVSTLELGDSALYLCASSLGQSYNEQFFGPGTRLTVL.

This clone was picked up one time. The chain joins TRBV18 to TRBJ1-6, with D uncertain. Germline CDR1 and CDR2: KGHSH and LQKENI. Trimming cost V 0 bases and J 6 bases, with 9 bases left between them. CDR3 length: 15 amino acids. The CDR3 is CASSPPIAINSPLHF. As DNA, the CDR3 is TGTGCCAGCTCACCACCAATAGCCATTAATTCACCCCTCCACTTT.

The count of this clone is one. The V gene is TRBV18, the J gene TRBJ2-7; 10 bases agree with TRBD1. With V trimmed by 3 bases and J by 4 bases, 6 bases remained unmatched. This CDR3 is built from 15 residues. The germline V gene has CDR1 KGHSH and CDR2 LQKENI. The CDR3 loop is CASSPPGQGFYEQYF. CDR3 DNA: TGTGCCAGCTCACCCCCGGGACAGGGGTTTTACGAGCAGTACTTC.

This clone was recorded once. This rearrangement joins TRBV7-8 to TRBJ1-1; D not certain. The CDR3 covers 14 residues. Germline CDR1 reads SGHVS; CDR2 reads FQNEAQ. Trimming removed 1 base at V and 1 base at J, with 7 bases between. Written as DNA, the CDR3 is TGTGCCAGCAGCTTAGTAACCGGGAACACTGAAGCTTTCTTT. This gives the protein CASSLVTGNTEAFF.

This chain uses TRBV7-9 with TRBJ2-1; no clear D gene. The CDR3 consists of 13 residues. V was trimmed by 1 base and J by 7 bases, leaving 8 bases between them. Germline loops: CDR1 SEHNR, CDR2 FQNEAQ (reference sequence). In DNA, the CDR3 is TGTGCCAGCAGCTTAGGCGGTAAGAATGAGCAGTTCTTC. Translation gives CASSLGGKNEQFF.